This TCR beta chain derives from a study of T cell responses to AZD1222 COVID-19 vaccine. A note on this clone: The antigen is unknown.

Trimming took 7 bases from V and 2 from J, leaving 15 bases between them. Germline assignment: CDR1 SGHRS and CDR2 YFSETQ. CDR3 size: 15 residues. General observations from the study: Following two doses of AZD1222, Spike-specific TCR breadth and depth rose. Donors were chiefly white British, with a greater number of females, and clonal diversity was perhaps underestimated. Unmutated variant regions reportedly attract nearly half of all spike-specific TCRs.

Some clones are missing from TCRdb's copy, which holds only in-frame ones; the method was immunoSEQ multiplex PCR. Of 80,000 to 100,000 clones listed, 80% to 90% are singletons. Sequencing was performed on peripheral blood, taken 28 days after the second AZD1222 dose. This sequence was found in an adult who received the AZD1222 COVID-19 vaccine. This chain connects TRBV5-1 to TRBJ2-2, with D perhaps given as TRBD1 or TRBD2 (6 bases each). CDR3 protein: CASRPQGGNTGELFF. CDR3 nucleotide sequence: TGCGCCAGCCGACCACAGGGAGGTAACACCGGGGAGCTGTTTTTT.